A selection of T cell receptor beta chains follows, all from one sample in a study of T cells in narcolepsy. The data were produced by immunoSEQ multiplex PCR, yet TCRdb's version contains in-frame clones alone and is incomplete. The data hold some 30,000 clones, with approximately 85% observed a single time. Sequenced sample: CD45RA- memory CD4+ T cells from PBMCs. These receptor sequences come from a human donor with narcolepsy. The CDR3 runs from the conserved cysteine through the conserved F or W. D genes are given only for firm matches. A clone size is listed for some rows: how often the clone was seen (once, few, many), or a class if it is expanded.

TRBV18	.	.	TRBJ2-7	CASSPGAPLSSYEQYF	TGTGCCAGCTCACCAGGAGCCCCCCTAAGCTCCTACGAGCAGTACTTC
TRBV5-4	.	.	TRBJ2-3	CASSLVASNTDTQYF	TGTGCCAGCAGCTTGGTCGCGAGTAACACAGATACGCAGTATTTT
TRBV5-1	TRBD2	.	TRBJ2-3	CASSFGGTSPTDTQYF	TGCGCCAGCAGCTTCGGGGGGACTAGCCCCACAGATACGCAGTATTTT
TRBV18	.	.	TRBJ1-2	CASSPGKDNYGYTF	TGTGCCAGCTCTCCGGGAAAGGACAACTATGGCTACACCTTC
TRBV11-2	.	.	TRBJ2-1	CASSLNSGSYNEQFF	TGTGCCAGCAGCCTAAATAGCGGCTCCTACAATGAGCAGTTCTTC
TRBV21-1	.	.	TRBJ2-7	CASSPWGSAGGLDGEQYF	TGTGCCAGCAGCCCCTGGGGGTCGGCCGGGGGGCTGGACGGCGAGCAGTACTTC
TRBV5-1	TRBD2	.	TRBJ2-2	CASSREGVRSTGELFF	TGCGCCAGCAGCAGGGAGGGAGTCCGGAGCACCGGGGAGCTGTTTTTT
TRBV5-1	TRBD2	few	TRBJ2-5	CASSLTSGNIETQYF	TGCGCCAGCAGCTTGACTAGCGGGAATATAGAGACCCAGTACTTC
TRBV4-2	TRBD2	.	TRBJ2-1	CASSQPRGLTSGGRNEQFF	TGTGCCAGCAGCCAACCCCGGGGCCTAACTAGCGGGGGGCGTAATGAGCAGTTCTTC
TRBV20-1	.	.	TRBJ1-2	CSARVYGGYTF	TGCAGTGCTAGGGTCTACGGTGGCTACACCTTC
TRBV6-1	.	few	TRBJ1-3	CASSEWRVSGNTIYF	TGTGCCAGCAGTGAGTGGCGGGTCTCTGGAAACACCATATATTTT
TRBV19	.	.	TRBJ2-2	CASSMIRGQSPAGELFF	TGTGCCAGTAGTATGATTAGGGGACAATCTCCCGCCGGGGAGCTGTTTTTT
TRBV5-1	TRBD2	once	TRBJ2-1	CASYTSGSYNEQFF	TGCGCCAGTTATACTAGCGGATCCTACAATGAGCAGTTCTTC
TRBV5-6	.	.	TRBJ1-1	CASSLEKTRSRAFF	TGTGCCAGCAGCTTGGAGAAAACTAGGTCGAGAGCTTTCTTT
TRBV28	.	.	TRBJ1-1	CASRQAEAFF	TGTGCCAGCAGACAAGCAGAAGCTTTCTTT
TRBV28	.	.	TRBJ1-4	CASSGRATTNEKLFF	TGTGCCAGCAGTGGCCGGGCCACAACTAATGAAAAACTGTTTTTT
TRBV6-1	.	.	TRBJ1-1	CASSTDPRGRTEAFF	TGTGCCAGCAGTACCGACCCGAGGGGGAGGACTGAAGCTTTCTTT
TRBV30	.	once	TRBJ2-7	CAWGRSYEQYF	TGTGCCTGGGGCCGGTCCTACGAGCAGTACTTC
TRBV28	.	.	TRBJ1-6	CASSIGGGRVYNSPLHF	TGTGCCAGCTCGATTGGGGGTGGCAGGGTCTATAATTCACCCCTCCACTTT
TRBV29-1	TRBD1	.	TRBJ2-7	CSVERTGNDEQYF	TGCAGCGTTGAAAGGACAGGGAATGACGAGCAGTACTTC
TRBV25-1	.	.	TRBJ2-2	CASSTRKTGSPGELFF	TGTGCCAGCAGTACGCGTAAAACAGGGTCCCCCGGGGAGCTGTTTTTT
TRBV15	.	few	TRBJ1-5	CATSRVWGGQPQHF	TGTGCCACCAGCAGAGTGTGGGGTGGACAGCCCCAGCATTTT
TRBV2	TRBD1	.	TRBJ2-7	CASSEGQGAYEQYF	TGTGCCAGCAGTGAAGGACAGGGGGCCTACGAGCAGTACTTC
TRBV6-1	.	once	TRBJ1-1	CASSVSRVNTEAFF	TGTGCCAGCAGTGTATCCAGGGTGAACACTGAAGCTTTCTTT
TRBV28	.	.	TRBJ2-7	CASRGGQATYEQYF	TGTGCCAGCAGGGGGGGCCAGGCGACCTACGAGCAGTACTTC
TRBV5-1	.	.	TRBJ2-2	CASGRGGNTGELFF	TGCGCCAGCGGCAGGGGAGGGAACACCGGGGAGCTGTTTTTT
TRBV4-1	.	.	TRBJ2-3	CASSQGAFEDTQYF	TGCGCCAGCAGCCAAGGGGCCTTTGAAGATACGCAGTATTTT
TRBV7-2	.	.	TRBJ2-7	CASSLTEGEQYF	TGTGCCAGCAGCCTCACGGAGGGGGAGCAGTACTTC
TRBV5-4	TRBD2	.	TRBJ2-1	CASSLSQSGRAYNEQFF	TGTGCCAGCAGCTTGTCACAGAGCGGGAGAGCATACAATGAGCAGTTCTTC
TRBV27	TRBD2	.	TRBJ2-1	CASRLGTSGSSGYNEQFF	TGTGCCAGCAGGTTAGGCACTAGCGGGAGTTCAGGATACAATGAGCAGTTCTTC
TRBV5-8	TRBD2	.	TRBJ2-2	CASRPKPAGGYGGELFF	TGTGCCAGCAGACCAAAGCCAGCGGGGGGATACGGCGGGGAGCTGTTTTTT
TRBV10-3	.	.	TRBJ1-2	CAISEGGGRDGYTF	TGTGCCATCAGTGAAGGAGGGGGAAGGGATGGCTACACCTTC
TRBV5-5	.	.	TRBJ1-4	CASSNPSGKLFF	TGTGCCAGCAGCAACCCCTCTGGAAAACTGTTTTTT
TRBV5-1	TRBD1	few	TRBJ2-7	CASAGTGAYEQYF	TGCGCCAGCGCGGGGACAGGGGCCTACGAGCAGTACTTC
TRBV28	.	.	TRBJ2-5	CASSLKQGGRETQYF	TGTGCCAGCAGTTTGAAACAGGGGGGGAGAGAGACCCAGTACTTC
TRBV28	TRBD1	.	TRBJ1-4	CASSTTGANEKLFF	TGTGCCAGCAGTACCACAGGGGCTAATGAAAAACTGTTTTTT
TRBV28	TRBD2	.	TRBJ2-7	CASSFGGRGYYEQYF	TGTGCCAGCAGTTTTGGCGGGAGGGGATACTACGAGCAGTACTTC
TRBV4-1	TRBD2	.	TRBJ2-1	CASRELAGSSYNEQFF	TGCGCCAGCAGGGAACTAGCGGGGAGCTCCTACAATGAGCAGTTCTTC
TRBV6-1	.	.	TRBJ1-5	CASSEGLGGNQPQHF	TGTGCCAGCAGTGAGGGACTTGGGGGCAATCAGCCCCAGCATTTT
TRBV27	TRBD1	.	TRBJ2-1	CASRKTGTEGQFF	TGTGCCAGCAGAAAAACCGGGACAGAGGGGCAGTTCTTC